Listed here are 30 T cell receptor beta chains from one sample, sequenced in a study of CD8 T cells in Susac syndrome. The RNA, 0.5 to 1 ug, was put through reverse transcription using random hexamers. TCRdb independently ran MiXCR on the immunoSEQ multiplex PCR reads; one entry per CDR3 protein. This table has about 150,000 distinct CDR3 sequences, approximately 94% appearing once. The sequencing input was CD8+ T cells from PBMCs. All receptors derive from a human donor with multiple sclerosis.

The J gene is TRBJ1-2, the V gene TRBV13; D not certain. Germline values: CDR1 PRHDT, CDR2 FYEKMQ (reference sequence). V lost 1 base to trimming and J lost 8 bases, with 11 bases between them. This CDR3 spans 13 amino acids. The CDR3 spells CASSLVGLQGYTF. The DNA for the CDR3 is TGTGCCAGCAGCTTAGTCGGGTTACAAGGCTACACCTTC.

The CDR3 protein is CASSSNGDNYGYTF. Here the CDR3 DNA reads TGTGCCAGCAGTTCGAACGGGGACAACTATGGCTACACCTTC. The gene calls are TRBV12-3 or TRBV12-4 and TRBJ1-2, with a possible D match to TRBD1 (5 bases). CDR3 length: 14 amino acids. V lost 4 bases, J lost 2 bases, and 11 bases lay in between.

This sequence joins TRBV5-1 and TRBJ2-7, with D uncertain. The V end was cut by 3 bases, the J end by 5 bases, with 15 bases between. The CDR3 contains 14 residues. Germline V gene sequence: CDR1 SGHRS, CDR2 YFSETQ. This CDR3 is CASSSRSTPNEQYF. The CDR3 region has the DNA TGCGCCAGCAGCTCGCGATCAACTCCAAACGAGCAGTACTTC.

For this clonotype: A read error may produce the germline difference seen at one junction end. The V gene is TRBV5-1, the J gene TRBJ2-1, with D unresolved. This CDR3 region has 12 residues. CDR1 SGHRS and CDR2 YFSETQ come from the germline V gene. CDR3 region: CASSLVVNEQFF. Written as DNA, the CDR3 is TGTGCCAGCAGCTTAGTCGTCAATGAGCAGTTCTTC.

This rearrangement joins TRBV20-1 to TRBJ1-4; possible D gene TRBD1, 5 bases. Per germline, CDR1 DFQATT and CDR2 SNEGSKA (reference sequence). This CDR3 spans 14 amino acids. Trimming removed 6 bases at V and 7 bases at J, with 18 bases between. CDR3 bases: TGCAGTGCCAAATCCAGGGCCCGCGGTGAAAAACTGTTTTTT. As protein: CSAKSRARGEKLFF.

The chain recombines TRBV14 with TRBJ1-1, with D hard to call. The germline CDR1 and CDR2 sequences are SGHDN and FVKESK. The V end lost 2 bases, the J end lost 5 bases, and 15 bases lay between the germline ends. The CDR3 sequence is 15 residues long. The CDR3 here is CASSQTSRRRTEAFF. The CDR3 nucleotides are TGTGCCAGCAGCCAAACCTCCCGACGGCGGACTGAAGCTTTCTTT. The full variable domain, in which reference TRBV14 and TRBJ1-1 provide the parts outside the CDR3, is EAGVTQFPSHSVIEKGQTVTLRCDPISGHDNLYWYRRVMGKEIKFLLHFVKESKQDESGMPNNRFLAERTGGTYSTLKVQPAELEDSGVYFCASSQTSRRRTEAFFGQGTRLTVV.

This rearrangement joins TRBV29-1 to TRBJ2-2, with D hard to call. From germline, CDR1 is SQVTM and CDR2 ANQGSEA. V was trimmed by 1 base and J by 5 bases, leaving 11 bases between them. This CDR3 has 14 residues. The CDR3: CSVEGGRGTGELFF. In DNA, the CDR3 is TGCAGCGTTGAAGGTGGGCGCGGAACCGGGGAGCTGTTTTTT.

This sequence joins TRBV5-6 and TRBJ2-7; D is perhaps TRBD2 (5 bases). The CDR3 has 16 amino acids. CDR1 SGHDT and CDR2 YYEEEE come from the germline V gene. Trimming pared 0 bases from V and 5 bases from J, leaving 18 bases between. In DNA, the CDR3 is TGTGCCAGCAGCTTGGGGGGTGGACTTCGGATCCACGAGCAGTACTTC. Protein sequence: CASSLGGGLRIHEQYF. The full variable domain, in which reference TRBV5-6 and TRBJ2-7 provide the parts outside the CDR3, is DAGVTQSPTHLIKTRGQQVTLRCSPKSGHDTVSWYQQALGQGPQFIFQYYEEEERQRGNFPDRFSGHQFPNYSSELNVNALLLGDSALYLCASSLGGGLRIHEQYFGPGTRLTVT.

The chain carries TRBV20-1 and TRBJ2-7; D might be TRBD1 (7 bases). Germline CDR1 reads DFQATT; CDR2 reads SNEGSKA (reference sequence). The CDR3 is 12 amino acids. V gave up 5 bases and J gave up 2 bases, with 10 bases separating them. CDR3 DNA sequence: TGCAGTGCTGGGGGGACAGCCTACGAGCAGTACTTC. Protein product: CSAGGTAYEQYF.

This clonotype occurred once. The chain has TRBV20-1 and TRBJ1-6; no reliable D call. CDR3 length: 16 residues. The V end was cut by 3 bases, the J end by 1 base, with 13 bases between. Germline lookup yields CDR1 DFQATT and CDR2 SNEGSKA (reference sequence). The CDR3, as DNA: TGCAGTGCTAGTTCGGCCGGGCGATCCTATAATTCACCCCTCCACTTT. Protein: CSASSAGRSYNSPLHF.

This chain links TRBV11-2 with TRBJ2-1, with TRBD2 matching over 11 bases. CDR3 length: 17 amino acids. V was clipped by 2 bases and J by 6 bases; unmatched bases: 9. Germline V gives CDR1 SGHAT, CDR2 FQNNGV. CDR3 sequence reads: CASSLQIAGGHFNEQFF. The CDR3, as DNA: TGTGCCAGCAGCTTACAAATAGCGGGGGGGCATTTCAATGAGCAGTTCTTC. Combining the CDR3 with reference TRBV11-2 and TRBJ2-1 gives the whole variable domain EAGVAQSPRYKIIEKRQSVAFWCNPISGHATLYWYQQILGQGPKLLIQFQNNGVVDDSQLPKDRFSAERLKGVDSTLKIQPAKLEDSAVYLCASSLQIAGGHFNEQFFGPGTRLTVL.

This chain connects TRBV19 to TRBJ2-7; maybe TRBD1 (6 bases). Trimming removed 10 bases from V and 1 base from J, with 11 bases in between. The germline gives CDR1 LNHDA, CDR2 SQIVND (reference sequence). This CDR3 spans 12 amino acids. CDR3 region: CATRDKSYEQYF. The CDR3 nucleotides read TGTGCCACTCGGGACAAATCCTACGAGCAGTACTTC.

The CDR3 DNA reads as TGCAGTGCTAGATCCCGAAGGGGCAAAGGCTACACCTTC. Protein product: CSARSRRGKGYTF. J is TRBJ1-2 and V is TRBV20-1; TRBD1 might be the D (5 bases). V dropped 2 bases and J dropped 8 bases, with 15 bases sitting between them. The CDR3 covers 13 residues. The germline V gene encodes CDR1 DFQATT and CDR2 SNEGSKA (reference sequence).

The genes are TRBV29-1 and TRBJ2-3; 7 bases line up with TRBD2. The trim removed 0 bases at V and 0 bases at J, leaving 12 bases unmatched. CDR1 and CDR2 (germline): SQVTM, ANQGSEA. The CDR3 has 18 amino acids. The CDR3 spells CSVEDRERAGVSTDTQYF. The CDR3 DNA follows: TGCAGCGTTGAAGATCGGGAAAGGGCGGGGGTGAGCACAGATACGCAGTATTTT.

A remark on this clonotype: A junction end diverges from the germline sequence, so it may reflect a read error. The rearrangement joins TRBV13 to TRBJ2-2; no firm D call. The length of the CDR3 is 12 residues. Germline V lookup: CDR1 PRHDT, CDR2 FYEKMQ (reference sequence). As DNA, the CDR3 is TGTGCCAGCAGCCTAGGACCCGGGGAGCTGTTTTTT. Its protein is CASSLGPGELFF.

The chain uses TRBV28 and TRBJ2-2, with unresolved D. With 5 bases removed from V and 2 bases from J, the gap between germline ends came to 18 bases. CDR1 and CDR2 (germline): MDHEN, SYDVKM. This CDR3 spans 17 amino acids. CDR3 in DNA: TGTGCCAGCAGTCCTACAACGGTCCTCTCAAACACCGGGGAGCTGTTTTTT. Translation: CASSPTTVLSNTGELFF.

This rearrangement joins TRBV14 to TRBJ2-7, with D perhaps being TRBD1 or TRBD2 (5 bases each). Germline V lookup: CDR1 SGHDN, CDR2 FVKESK. With 3 bases removed from V and 2 bases from J, the gap between germline ends came to 14 bases. This CDR3 has 15 residues. The DNA for the CDR3 is TGTGCCAGCAGCCACCCGGGACGCCCGACCTACGAGCAGTACTTC. Residues: CASSHPGRPTYEQYF.

CDR3 sequence: CASRNDPNTEAFF. As DNA, the CDR3 is TGTGCCAGCAGAAACGACCCGAACACTGAAGCTTTCTTT. The V gene is TRBV7-9, the J gene TRBJ1-1; D not certain. Trimming pared 6 bases from V and 1 base from J, leaving 9 bases between. In germline, CDR1 is SEHNR, CDR2 FQNEAQ (reference sequence). There are 13 residues in the CDR3.

The chain couples TRBV15 to TRBJ1-2; weak D call: TRBD1 (5 bases). CDR3 size: 11 residues. V gave up 5 bases and J gave up 5 bases, with 6 bases separating them. Germline CDR1 LNHNV, CDR2 YYDKDF (reference sequence). This chain's CDR3 is CATSPGYGYTF. In nucleotides, the CDR3 is TGTGCCACCAGCCCAGGGTATGGCTACACCTTC.

This chain uses TRBV30 with TRBJ2-3, with D perhaps matching TRBD2 (5 bases). The CDR3 contains 13 residues. CDR1 is GTSNPN, CDR2 SVGIG, per germline (reference sequence). The V end lost 5 bases, the J end lost 6 bases, and 15 bases lay between the germline ends. DNA for the CDR3: TGTGCCTGGTCCCACCCTTGGGAGGATACGCAGTATTTT. As protein: CAWSHPWEDTQYF.

V usage is TRBV6-4 and J usage is TRBJ2-1, with D possibly being TRBD1 (5 bases). In germline, CDR1 is MRHNA, CDR2 SNTAGT. The CDR3 loop spans 13 amino acids. V was cut by 5 bases and J by 5 bases, with 10 bases left in between. The CDR3 nucleotides read TGTGCCAGCAGTTCGGACACCCACAATGAGCAGTTCTTC. Its translation: CASSSDTHNEQFF.

J is TRBJ2-1 and V is TRBV4-3; 9 positions agree with TRBD2. This CDR3 comprises 16 residues. Per the germline V gene, CDR1 is LGHNA and CDR2 is YSLEER. With 1 base clipped from V and 7 bases from J, the junction kept 8 bases outside the gene matches. The CDR3 DNA follows: TGCGCCAGCAGCCAAGTATGGCGGGGGGGAAAGAATGAGCAGTTCTTC. Translating gives CASSQVWRGGKNEQFF.

This clonotype was seen a few times. The V and J genes are TRBV27 and TRBJ2-1; D is possibly TRBD1 (6 bases). V gave up 3 bases and J gave up 8 bases, with 8 bases separating them. The CDR3 is made up of 12 amino acids. Germline V CDR1 and CDR2: MNHEY, SMNVEV (reference sequence). CDR3 nucleotides: TGTGCCAGCAGTTTCAGGGGTGATGAGCAGTTCTTC. Protein sequence: CASSFRGDEQFF.

The sample holds one count of this clonotype. V and J are TRBV24-1 and TRBJ2-4; 8 positions agree with TRBD1. This CDR3 is 15 amino acids long. The J segment lost 4 bases and the V segment lost 1 base, leaving 2 bases of the junction unmatched. CDR1 and CDR2 from the germline V gene are KGHDR and SFDVKD. CDR3 sequence (DNA): TGTGCCACCAGTGATTTTCGGACAGGGAAAAACATTCAGTACTTC. As protein: CATSDFRTGKNIQYF.

The chain recombines TRBV20-1 with TRBJ2-6; either TRBD1 or TRBD2 may fit D (5 bases each). The V end lost 6 bases, the J end lost 2 bases, and 11 bases lay between the germline ends. Per the germline V gene, CDR1 is DFQATT and CDR2 is SNEGSKA (reference sequence). The length of the CDR3 is 14 residues. Here the CDR3 DNA reads TGCAGTGCCCGAGAGGGGACTGGGGCCAACGTCCTGACTTTC. This gives the protein CSAREGTGANVLTF.

The chain recombines TRBV25-1 with TRBJ1-2; a possible D gene is TRBD1 (5 bases). Germline V gene data show CDR1 as MGHDK and CDR2 as SYGVNS. Trimming removed 1 base at V and 2 bases at J, with 14 bases between. The CDR3 runs to 16 residues. The CDR3 loop is CASSEWSEGYNYGYTF. CDR3 DNA sequence: TGTGCCAGCAGTGAATGGTCAGAGGGGTACAACTATGGCTACACCTTC.

The V call is TRBV14, the J call TRBJ1-6; D might be TRBD1 (6 bases). Germline loops: CDR1 SGHDN, CDR2 FVKESK. The CDR3 length is 14 residues. V lost 3 bases, J lost 13 bases, and 16 bases lay in between. The CDR3: CASSQNREVSPLHF. The CDR3 coding sequence is TGTGCCAGCAGCCAGAACAGGGAGGTTTCCCCCCTCCACTTT. Looking up the rest from reference TRBV14 and TRBJ1-6 gives the full variable domain: EAGVTQFPSHSVIEKGQTVTLRCDPISGHDNLYWYRRVMGKEIKFLLHFVKESKQDESGMPNNRFLAERTGGTYSTLKVQPAELEDSGVYFCASSQNREVSPLHFGNGTRLTVT.

In its sample, this clonotype was seen once. This chain links TRBV6-6 with TRBJ2-7; D might be TRBD1 (5 bases). Per the germline V gene, CDR1 is MNHNY and CDR2 is SVGAGI (reference sequence). CDR3 length equals 14 residues. Trimming removed 6 bases from V and 2 bases from J, with 14 bases in between. CDR3 loop: CASRTDSPAYEQYF. As DNA, the CDR3 is TGTGCCAGCAGAACCGACAGTCCCGCCTACGAGCAGTACTTC.

This chain connects TRBV7-3 to TRBJ2-1; 10 positions agree with TRBD2. Germline CDR1 is SGHTA and CDR2 is FQGTGA. The CDR3 length is 15 residues. The J segment lost 8 bases and the V segment lost 3 bases, leaving 7 bases of the junction unmatched. CDR3 in DNA: TGTGCCAGCAGCTTGGGAGCGGGGGGGCCCTATGAGCAGTTCTTC. This sequence encodes CASSLGAGGPYEQFF.

The chain couples TRBV20-1 to TRBJ2-7; D possibly corresponds to TRBD2 (6 bases). CDR3 size: 13 residues. The germline V gene has CDR1 DFQATT and CDR2 SNEGSKA (reference sequence). CDR3 region: CPGTSLSSYEQYF. The CDR3 DNA is TGCCCAGGGACTTCCCTAAGCTCCTACGAGCAGTACTTC.